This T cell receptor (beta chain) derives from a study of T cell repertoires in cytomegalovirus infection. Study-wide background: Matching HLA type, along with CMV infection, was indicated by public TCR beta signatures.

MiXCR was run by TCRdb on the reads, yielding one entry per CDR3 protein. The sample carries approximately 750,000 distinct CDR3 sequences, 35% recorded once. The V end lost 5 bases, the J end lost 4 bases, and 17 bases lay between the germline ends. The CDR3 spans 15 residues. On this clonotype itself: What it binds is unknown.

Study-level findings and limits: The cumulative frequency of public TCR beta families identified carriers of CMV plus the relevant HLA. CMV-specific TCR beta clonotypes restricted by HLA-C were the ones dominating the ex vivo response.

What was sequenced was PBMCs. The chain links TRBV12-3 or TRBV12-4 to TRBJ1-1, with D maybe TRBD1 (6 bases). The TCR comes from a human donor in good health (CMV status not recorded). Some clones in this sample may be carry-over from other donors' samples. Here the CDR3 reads CASSPVLGGPTEAFF. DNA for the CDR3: TGTGCCAGCAGTCCGGTTTTAGGGGGGCCCACTGAAGCTTTCTTT.